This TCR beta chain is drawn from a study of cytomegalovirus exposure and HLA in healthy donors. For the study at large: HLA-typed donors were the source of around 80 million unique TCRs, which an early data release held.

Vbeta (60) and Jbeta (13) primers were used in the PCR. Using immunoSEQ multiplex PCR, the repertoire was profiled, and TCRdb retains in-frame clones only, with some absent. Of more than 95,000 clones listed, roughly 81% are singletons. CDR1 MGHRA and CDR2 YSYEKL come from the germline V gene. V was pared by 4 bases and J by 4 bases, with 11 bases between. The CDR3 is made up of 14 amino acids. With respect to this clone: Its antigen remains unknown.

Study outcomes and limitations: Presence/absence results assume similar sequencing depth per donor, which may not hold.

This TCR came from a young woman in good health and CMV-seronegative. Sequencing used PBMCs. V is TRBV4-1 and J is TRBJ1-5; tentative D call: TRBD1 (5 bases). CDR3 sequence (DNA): TGCGCCAGCAGCCTAGGGCCAGGGAATCAGCCCCAGCATTTT. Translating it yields CASSLGPGNQPQHF.